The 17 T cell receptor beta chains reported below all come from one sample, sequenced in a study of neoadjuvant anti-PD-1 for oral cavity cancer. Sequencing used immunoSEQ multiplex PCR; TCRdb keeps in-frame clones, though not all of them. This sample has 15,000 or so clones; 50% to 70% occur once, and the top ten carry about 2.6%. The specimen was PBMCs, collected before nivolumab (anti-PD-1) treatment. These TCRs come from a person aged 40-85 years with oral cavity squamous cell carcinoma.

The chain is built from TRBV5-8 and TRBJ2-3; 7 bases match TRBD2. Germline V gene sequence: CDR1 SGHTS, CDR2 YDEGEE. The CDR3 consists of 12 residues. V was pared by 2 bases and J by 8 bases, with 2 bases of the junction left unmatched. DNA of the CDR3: TGTGCCAGCAGCTTACTAGCGACTACGCAGTATTTT. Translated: CASSLLATTQYF.

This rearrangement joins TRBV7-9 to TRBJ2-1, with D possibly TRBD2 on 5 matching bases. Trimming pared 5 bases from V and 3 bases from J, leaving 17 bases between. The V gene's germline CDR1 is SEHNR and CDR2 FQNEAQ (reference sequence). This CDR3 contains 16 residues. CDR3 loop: CASSPLEGTYYNEQFF. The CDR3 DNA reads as TGTGCCAGCAGCCCGCTCGAGGGAACCTACTACAATGAGCAGTTCTTC.

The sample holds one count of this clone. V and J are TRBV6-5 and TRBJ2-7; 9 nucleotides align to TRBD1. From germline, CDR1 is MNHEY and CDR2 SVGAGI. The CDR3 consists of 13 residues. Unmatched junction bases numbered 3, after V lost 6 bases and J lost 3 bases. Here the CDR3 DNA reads TGTGCCAGCAGGGGACAGGGCCGCTACGAGCAGTACTTC. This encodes CASRGQGRYEQYF.

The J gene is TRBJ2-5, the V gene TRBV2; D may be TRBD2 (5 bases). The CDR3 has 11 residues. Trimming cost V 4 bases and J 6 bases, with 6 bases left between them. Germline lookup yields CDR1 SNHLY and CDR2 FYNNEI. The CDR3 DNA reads TGTGCCAGCAGTGGGGAGAAGACCCAGTACTTC. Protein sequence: CASSGEKTQYF.

The CDR3 DNA reads TGTGCCAGCAGTGCGTCTGGGATAACCGGGGAGCTGTTTTTT. Encoded protein: CASSASGITGELFF. V is TRBV2 and J is TRBJ2-2; D is unresolved. The CDR3 spans 14 residues. Germline values: CDR1 SNHLY, CDR2 FYNNEI. V lost 4 bases and J lost 5, with 11 bases in between.

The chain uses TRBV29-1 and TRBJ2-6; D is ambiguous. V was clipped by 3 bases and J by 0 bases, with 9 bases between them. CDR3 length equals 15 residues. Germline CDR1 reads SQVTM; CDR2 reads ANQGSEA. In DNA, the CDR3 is TGCAGCGTTGATTCGCTAGGCTCTGGGGCCAACGTCCTGACTTTC. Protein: CSVDSLGSGANVLTF.

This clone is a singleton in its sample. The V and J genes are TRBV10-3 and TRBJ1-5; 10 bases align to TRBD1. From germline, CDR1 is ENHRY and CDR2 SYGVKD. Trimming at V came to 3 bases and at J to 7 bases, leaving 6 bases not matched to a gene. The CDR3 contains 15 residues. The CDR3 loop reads CAISESRDRGQPQHF. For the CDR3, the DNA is TGTGCCATCAGTGAATCCCGGGACAGGGGACAGCCCCAGCATTTT.

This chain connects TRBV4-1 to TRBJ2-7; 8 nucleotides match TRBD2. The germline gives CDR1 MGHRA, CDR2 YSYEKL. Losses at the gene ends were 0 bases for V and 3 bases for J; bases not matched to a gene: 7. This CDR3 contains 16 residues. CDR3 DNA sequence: TGCGCCAGCAGCCAAGAAGTCGGGGGGGCCCACTACGAGCAGTACTTC. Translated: CASSQEVGGAHYEQYF.

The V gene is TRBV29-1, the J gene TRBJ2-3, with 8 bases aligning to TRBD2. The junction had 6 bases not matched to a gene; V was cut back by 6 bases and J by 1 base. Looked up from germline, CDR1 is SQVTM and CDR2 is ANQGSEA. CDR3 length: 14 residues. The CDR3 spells CSVSGSFGTDTQYF. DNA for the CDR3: TGCAGCGTCAGCGGGAGTTTTGGCACAGATACGCAGTATTTT.

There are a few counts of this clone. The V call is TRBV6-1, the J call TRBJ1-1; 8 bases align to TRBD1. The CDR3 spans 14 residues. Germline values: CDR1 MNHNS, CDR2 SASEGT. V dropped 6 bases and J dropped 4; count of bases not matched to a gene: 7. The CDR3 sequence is CASSLQGDTTEAFF. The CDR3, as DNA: TGTGCCAGCAGCTTACAGGGGGATACCACTGAAGCTTTCTTT.

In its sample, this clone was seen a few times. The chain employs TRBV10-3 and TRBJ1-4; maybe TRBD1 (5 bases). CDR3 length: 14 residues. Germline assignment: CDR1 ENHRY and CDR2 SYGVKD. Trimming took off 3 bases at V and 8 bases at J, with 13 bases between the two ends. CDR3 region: CAISEGQGGEKLFF. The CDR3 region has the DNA TGTGCCATCAGTGAAGGGCAGGGAGGAGAAAAACTGTTTTTT.

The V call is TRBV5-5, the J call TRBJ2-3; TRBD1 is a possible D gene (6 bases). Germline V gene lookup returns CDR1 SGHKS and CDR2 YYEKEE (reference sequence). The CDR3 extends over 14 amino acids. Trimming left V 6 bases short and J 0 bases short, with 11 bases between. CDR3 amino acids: CASTFGQSTDTQYF. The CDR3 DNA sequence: TGTGCCAGCACCTTCGGACAGAGCACAGATACGCAGTATTTT. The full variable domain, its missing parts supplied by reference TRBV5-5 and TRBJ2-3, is DAGVTQSPTHLIKTRGQQVTLRCSPISGHKSVSWYQQVLGQGPQFIFQYYEKEERGRGNFPDRFSARQFPNYSSELNVNALLLGDSALYLCASTFGQSTDTQYFGPGTRLTVL.

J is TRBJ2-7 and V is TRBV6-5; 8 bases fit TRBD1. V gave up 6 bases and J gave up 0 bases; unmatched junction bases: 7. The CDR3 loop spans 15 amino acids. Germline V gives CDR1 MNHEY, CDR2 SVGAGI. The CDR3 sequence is CASSRGQVSSYEQYF. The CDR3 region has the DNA TGTGCCAGCAGCAGGGGACAGGTGAGCTCCTACGAGCAGTACTTC.

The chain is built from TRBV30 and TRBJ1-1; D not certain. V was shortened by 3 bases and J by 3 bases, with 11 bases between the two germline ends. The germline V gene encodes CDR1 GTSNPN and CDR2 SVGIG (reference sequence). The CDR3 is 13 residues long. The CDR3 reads CAWSPGGDTEAFF. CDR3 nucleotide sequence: TGTGCCTGGAGCCCCGGAGGTGACACTGAAGCTTTCTTT.

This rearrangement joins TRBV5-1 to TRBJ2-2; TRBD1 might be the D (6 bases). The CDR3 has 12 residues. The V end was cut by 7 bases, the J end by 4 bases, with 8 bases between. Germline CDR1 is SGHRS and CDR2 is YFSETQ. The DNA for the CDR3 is TGCGCCAGCGGCAGGGGCACCGGGGAGCTGTTTTTT. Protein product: CASGRGTGELFF.

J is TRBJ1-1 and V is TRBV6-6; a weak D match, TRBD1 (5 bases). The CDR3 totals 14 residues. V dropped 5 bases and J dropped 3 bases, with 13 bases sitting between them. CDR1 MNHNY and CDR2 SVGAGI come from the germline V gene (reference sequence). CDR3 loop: CASSPPRGDTEAFF. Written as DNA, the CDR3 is TGTGCCAGCAGTCCCCCCCGAGGGGACACTGAAGCTTTCTTT.

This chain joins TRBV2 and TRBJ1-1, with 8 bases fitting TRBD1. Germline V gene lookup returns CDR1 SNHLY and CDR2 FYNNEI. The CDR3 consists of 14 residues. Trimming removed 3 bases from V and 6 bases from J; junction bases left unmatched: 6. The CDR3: CASSEQGARAEAFF. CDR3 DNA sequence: TGTGCCAGCAGTGAGCAGGGGGCGCGAGCTGAAGCTTTCTTT.